The 27 T cell receptor beta chains reported below all come from one sample, sequenced in a study of blood T cell repertoires in COVID-19 (dated by TCRdb to the early 2020s). The library came from the immunoSEQ multiplex PCR assay. What TCRdb holds here is the immuneACCESS table cut down to in-frame rearrangements. Part of the clones is not present; checked against another copy, under half of the missing clones reflect an unresolved V gene, and the others are unexplained. In all, the sample holds roughly 130,000 clones, and about 82% of those were seen once. Jointly, the top ten make up 16% of the sample. Sequenced material: peripheral blood. Source of these receptors: a man in his sixties with active or convalescent COVID-19.

The chain couples TRBV7-2 to TRBJ2-7, with TRBD1 matching 8 bases. The trim removed 4 bases at V and 6 bases at J, leaving 5 bases unmatched. The length of the CDR3 is 13 residues. Germline CDR1 is SGHTA and CDR2 is FQGNSA. The CDR3 loop is CASSSRTGPEQYF. As DNA, the CDR3 is TGTGCCAGCAGCTCCCGGACAGGGCCCGAGCAGTACTTC.

This chain connects TRBV9 to TRBJ2-7, with D possibly matching TRBD1 (6 bases). From germline, CDR1 is SGDLS and CDR2 YYNGEE. The CDR3 totals 14 residues. V lost 0 bases, J lost 7 bases, and 14 bases lay in between. This CDR3 is CASSVGRGPGEQYF. DNA for the CDR3: TGTGCCAGCAGCGTAGGCAGGGGCCCAGGGGAGCAGTACTTC.

This clone was recorded many times. The genes are TRBV5-4 and TRBJ2-2; possibly TRBD2 for D (6 bases). CDR3 length equals 15 residues. Trimming cost V 10 bases and J 0 bases, with 16 bases left between them. Germline V gene lookup returns CDR1 SGHNT and CDR2 YYREEE (reference sequence). CDR3 loop: CAAVAASANTGELFF. In DNA, the CDR3 is TGTGCCGCCGTAGCGGCGTCCGCGAACACCGGGGAGCTGTTTTTT.

This clone was seen just once. The chain employs TRBV5-4 and TRBJ2-5, with TRBD2 identical over 10 bases. The trim removed 1 base at V and 5 bases at J, leaving 5 bases unmatched. Germline V CDR1 and CDR2: SGHNT, YYREEE (reference sequence). CDR3 length: 15 amino acids. This chain's CDR3 is CASSLTSGTTETQYF. The DNA of the CDR3 is TGTGCCAGCAGCTTGACTAGCGGGACCACCGAGACCCAGTACTTC.

This clone was counted only a few times. The CDR3 is CASNGQSYSNQPQHF. As DNA, the CDR3 is TGTGCCAGCAATGGACAGTCTTATAGCAATCAGCCCCAGCATTTT. The V and J genes are TRBV28 and TRBJ1-5, with D possibly TRBD1 on 6 matching bases. Trimming removed 7 bases at V and 0 bases at J, with 13 bases between. CDR3 length equals 15 residues. Germline V gene lookup returns CDR1 MDHEN and CDR2 SYDVKM. Full variable domain (rest looked up from reference TRBV28 and TRBJ1-5): DVKVTQSSRYLVKRTGEKVFLECVQDMDHENMFWYRQDPGLGLRLIYFSYDVKMKEKGDIPEGYSVSREKKERFSLILESASTNQTSMYLCASNGQSYSNQPQHFGDGTRLSIL.

This chain connects TRBV27 to TRBJ2-7; D may be TRBD2 (5 bases). Germline values: CDR1 MNHEY, CDR2 SMNVEV (reference sequence). There are 14 residues in the CDR3. V was shortened by 2 bases and J by 3 bases, with 11 bases between the two germline ends. The CDR3 coding sequence is TGTGCCAGCAGTTTAACCGGACTCTTCTACGAGCAGTACTTC. Translation: CASSLTGLFYEQYF.

V is TRBV7-9 and J is TRBJ2-5; 12 bases line up with TRBD2. With 3 bases clipped from V and 4 bases from J, the junction kept 9 bases outside the gene matches. The CDR3 consists of 17 residues. The germline V gene encodes CDR1 SEHNR and CDR2 FQNEAQ (reference sequence). In DNA, the CDR3 is TGTGCCAGCAGCTTTCCGGGACTAGCGGGTCCCTTAGAGACCCAGTACTTC. It yields the protein CASSFPGLAGPLETQYF.

The CDR3 is CATQRTLNTEAFF. For the CDR3, the DNA is TGTGCCACCCAAAGGACTTTGAACACTGAAGCTTTCTTT. The chain has TRBV2 and TRBJ1-1; D not certain. Deletions cut 10 bases from V and 0 bases from J, with 12 bases between. Germline CDR1 SNHLY, CDR2 FYNNEI. The CDR3 is made up of 13 amino acids.

This chain joins TRBV7-2 and TRBJ2-7; TRBD1 aligns across 9 bases. Unmatched junction bases numbered 2, after V lost 0 bases and J lost 2 bases. Per germline, CDR1 SGHTA and CDR2 FQGNSA. The length of the CDR3 is 15 residues. The CDR3 nucleotides read TGTGCCAGCAGCTTAGCGACAGGGGGGACCTACGAGCAGTACTTC. Protein product: CASSLATGGTYEQYF.

The genes are TRBV28 and TRBJ2-3; 8 bases are a match to TRBD2. Losses at the gene ends were 5 bases for V and 3 bases for J; bases not matched to a gene: 10. Germline lookup yields CDR1 MDHEN and CDR2 SYDVKM. The CDR3 loop spans 16 amino acids. CDR3 sequence: CASSPITREETDTQYF. In nucleotides, the CDR3 is TGTGCCAGCAGTCCAATAACGCGGGAGGAGACAGATACGCAGTATTTT.

The CDR3 sequence is CASLVGNTDTQYF. Here the CDR3 DNA reads TGTGCCAGCCTAGTGGGTAACACAGATACGCAGTATTTT. The genes are TRBV28 and TRBJ2-3, with D uncertain. The V gene lost 8 bases and the J gene lost 2 bases, with 11 bases spanning the gap. The CDR3 runs to 13 residues. Germline V gene data show CDR1 as MDHEN and CDR2 as SYDVKM.

This clone was observed once. The chain recombines TRBV7-9 with TRBJ2-7; 7 bases agree with TRBD1. This CDR3 comprises 14 residues. The germline V gene has CDR1 SEHNR and CDR2 FQNEAQ (reference sequence). With V trimmed by 1 base and J by 3 bases, 3 bases remained unmatched. The CDR3 DNA reads TGTGCCAGCAGCTTAGGTACAGGGGTCTACGAGCAGTACTTC. It is translated as CASSLGTGVYEQYF. The full variable domain, in which reference TRBV7-9 and TRBJ2-7 provide the parts outside the CDR3, is DTGVSQNPRHKITKRGQNVTFRCDPISEHNRLYWYRQTLGQGPEFLTYFQNEAQLEKSRLLSDRFSAERPKGSFSTLEIQRTEQGDSAMYLCASSLGTGVYEQYFGPGTRLTVT.

The rearrangement uses TRBV10-3 and TRBJ1-3, with TRBD1 identical over 10 bases. Germline V CDR1 and CDR2: ENHRY, SYGVKD. The CDR3 contains 13 residues. With V trimmed by 4 bases and J by 8 bases, 2 bases remained unmatched. CDR3 loop: CAISGTGGDTIYF. CDR3 sequence (DNA): TGTGCCATCAGTGGGACAGGGGGGGACACCATATATTTT.

CDR3 DNA sequence: TGTGCCAGCAGTTGGACAGTTCTAGGAACCACTGAAGCTTTCTTT. Translating gives CASSWTVLGTTEAFF. The chain uses TRBV27 and TRBJ1-1, with D maybe TRBD1 (6 bases). This CDR3 comprises 15 residues. Deletions cut 4 bases from V and 4 bases from J, with 16 bases between. CDR1 and CDR2 from the germline V gene are MNHEY and SMNVEV (reference sequence).

This chain connects TRBV6-5 to TRBJ1-1; D is uncertain. The CDR3 extends over 12 amino acids. Germline CDR1 MNHEY, CDR2 SVGAGI. Trimming pared 4 bases from V and 5 bases from J, leaving 8 bases between. CDR3 DNA sequence: TGTGCCAGCAGTTTGTCGCGGACTGAAGCTTTCTTT. This sequence encodes CASSLSRTEAFF.

This chain uses TRBV29-1 with TRBJ1-1; unclear D gene. Germline V gene data show CDR1 as SQVTM and CDR2 as ANQGSEA. The CDR3 runs to 11 residues. V was shortened by 4 bases and J by 4 bases, with 7 bases between the two germline ends. The CDR3 nucleotides are TGCAGCGTTGCTAGGCCCACTGAAGCTTTCTTT. Protein sequence: CSVARPTEAFF.

This clone appeared a single time. The chain's CDR3 is CSAQTSGRPYNEQFF. The CDR3, as DNA: TGCAGCGCCCAGACTAGCGGGAGACCCTACAATGAGCAGTTCTTC. The chain couples TRBV29-1 to TRBJ2-1; 12 positions match TRBD2. This CDR3 comprises 15 residues. The V gene's germline CDR1 is SQVTM and CDR2 ANQGSEA. V gave up 7 bases and J gave up 2 bases; unmatched junction bases: 6.

The chain carries TRBV11-2 and TRBJ2-5; TRBD2 agrees at 7 bases. The V gene end was trimmed by 5 bases and the J gene end by 4 bases; junction bases not matched to a gene: 7. The CDR3 loop spans 14 amino acids. In germline, CDR1 is SGHAT, CDR2 FQNNGV. The DNA for the CDR3 is TGTGCCAGCAGCACGGGAGGAGGTGGAGAGACCCAGTACTTC. Translated, it gives CASSTGGGGETQYF.

The chain combines TRBV28 with TRBJ1-6; D may be TRBD1 (6 bases). V was trimmed by 5 bases and J by 4 bases, leaving 9 bases between them. The germline CDR1 and CDR2 sequences are MDHEN and SYDVKM. CDR3 length: 14 residues. This chain's CDR3 is CASSPQGYNSPLHF. CDR3 coding DNA: TGTGCCAGCAGTCCCCAGGGGTATAATTCACCCCTCCACTTT.

This sequence joins TRBV5-6 and TRBJ2-4; 7 bases map to TRBD2. J gave up 0 bases and V 3 bases, and 6 bases lay outside the gene matches. The CDR3 spans 16 residues. Germline V lookup: CDR1 SGHDT, CDR2 YYEEEE. CDR3 DNA: TGTGCCAGCAGCTGGGGAGGGCCGCTAGCCAAAAACATTCAGTACTTC. This encodes CASSWGGPLAKNIQYF.

The CDR3 DNA is TGTGCCAGCAGCGCCCCACTAGCGGGAGGGATATTCTCTAGCACAGATACGCAGTATTTT. Translation: CASSAPLAGGIFSSTDTQYF. V gene TRBV9 combines with J gene TRBJ2-3, with 13 bases aligning to TRBD2. The length of the CDR3 is 20 residues. The junction had 13 bases not matched to a gene; V was cut back by 3 bases and J by 0 bases. Looked up from germline, CDR1 is SGDLS and CDR2 is YYNGEE.

The chain recombines TRBV6-5 with TRBJ1-2; D may be TRBD1 (6 bases). V was cut by 6 bases and J by 6 bases, with 14 bases left in between. CDR1 is MNHEY, CDR2 SVGAGI, per germline. This CDR3 region has 13 residues. The CDR3 DNA reads as TGTGCCAGCAGGATAACAGGGATTCATGGCTACACCTTC. Residues: CASRITGIHGYTF.

This chain joins TRBV2 and TRBJ2-1, with 8 bases identical to TRBD2. Per the germline V gene, CDR1 is SNHLY and CDR2 is FYNNEI. CDR3 length: 15 amino acids. J lost 4 bases, V lost 4 bases, and 6 bases had no gene match. In DNA form, the CDR3 reads TGTGCCAGCAGTGTGGAACTAGCGGTATACAATGAGCAGTTCTTC. The encoded protein is CASSVELAVYNEQFF. The complete variable domain, with remaining parts taken from reference TRBV2 and TRBJ2-1, reads EPEVTQTPSHQVTQMGQEVILRCVPISNHLYFYWYRQILGQKVEFLVSFYNNEISEKSEIFDDQFSVERPDGSNFTLKIRSTKLEDSAMYFCASSVELAVYNEQFFGPGTRLTVL.

This rearrangement joins TRBV2 to TRBJ2-1; D is undetermined. V lost 6 bases, J lost 10 bases, and 19 bases lay in between. This CDR3 is built from 14 residues. CDR1 and CDR2 from the germline V gene are SNHLY and FYNNEI. CDR3 coding DNA: TGTGCCAGCAGCTCCGGGTCCGGCGCAGCGGAGCAGTTCTTC. Its protein is CASSSGSGAAEQFF.

The chain's CDR3 is CASSYNPPTGEDQYF. For the CDR3, the DNA is TGTGCCAGCAGTTACAACCCGCCCACAGGGGAGGACCAGTACTTC. The chain joins TRBV6-8 to TRBJ2-5; maybe TRBD1 (7 bases). The CDR3 is 15 amino acids. Germline lookup yields CDR1 MNHGY and CDR2 SAAAGT. The V end was cut by 2 bases, the J end by 10 bases, with 20 bases between.

The V and J genes are TRBV12-3 or TRBV12-4 and TRBJ1-2, with 9 nucleotides matching TRBD1. The CDR3 is 13 amino acids. The trim removed 8 bases at V and 2 bases at J, leaving 3 bases unmatched. The CDR3 DNA reads TGTGCCAGCGGGACAGGGCCCAACTATGGCTACACCTTC. Its protein is CASGTGPNYGYTF.

This clone was observed once. V and J are TRBV4-2 and TRBJ2-3, with D possibly matching TRBD1 (5 bases). Germline values: CDR1 LGHNA, CDR2 YNFKEQ. CDR3 length: 15 residues. V lost 3 bases to trimming and J lost 6 bases, with 16 bases between them. The CDR3 loop is CASSQNLDPGDTQYF. CDR3 nucleotides: TGTGCCAGCAGCCAGAACCTAGACCCAGGGGATACGCAGTATTTT.